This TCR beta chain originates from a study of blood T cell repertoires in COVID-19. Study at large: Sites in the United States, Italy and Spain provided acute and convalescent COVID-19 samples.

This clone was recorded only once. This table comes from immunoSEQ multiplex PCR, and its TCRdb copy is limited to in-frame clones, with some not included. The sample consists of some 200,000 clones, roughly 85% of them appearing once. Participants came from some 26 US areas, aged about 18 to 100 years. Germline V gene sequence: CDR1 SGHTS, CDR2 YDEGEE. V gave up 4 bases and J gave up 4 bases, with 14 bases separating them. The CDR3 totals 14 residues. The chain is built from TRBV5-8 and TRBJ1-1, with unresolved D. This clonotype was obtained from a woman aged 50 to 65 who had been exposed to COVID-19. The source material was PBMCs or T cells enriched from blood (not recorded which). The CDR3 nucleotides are TGTGCCAGCAGCCCTCGGGTCGGGAGCACTGAAGCTTTCTTT. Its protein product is CASSPRVGSTEAFF.